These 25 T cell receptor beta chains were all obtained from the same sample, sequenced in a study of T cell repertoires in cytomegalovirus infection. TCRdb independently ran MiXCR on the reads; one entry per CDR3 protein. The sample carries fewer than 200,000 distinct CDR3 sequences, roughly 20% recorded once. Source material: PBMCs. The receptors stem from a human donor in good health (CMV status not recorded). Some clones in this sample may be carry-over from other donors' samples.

CDR3 sequence: CASSQEAGATSYEQYF. CDR3 DNA: TGCGCCAGCAGCCAAGAGGCGGGGGCCACCTCCTACGAGCAGTACTTC. This chain links TRBV4-1 with TRBJ2-7; a possible D gene is TRBD2 (7 bases). The CDR3 spans 16 residues. Looked up from germline, CDR1 is MGHRA and CDR2 is YSYEKL. Trimming pared 0 bases from V and 0 bases from J, leaving 12 bases between.

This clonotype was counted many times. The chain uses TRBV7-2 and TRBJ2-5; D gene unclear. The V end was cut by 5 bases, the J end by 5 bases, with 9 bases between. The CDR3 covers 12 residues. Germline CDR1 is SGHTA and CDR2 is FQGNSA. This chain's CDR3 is CASSVPRETQYF. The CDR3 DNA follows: TGTGCCAGCAGCGTCCCTAGGGAGACCCAGTACTTC.

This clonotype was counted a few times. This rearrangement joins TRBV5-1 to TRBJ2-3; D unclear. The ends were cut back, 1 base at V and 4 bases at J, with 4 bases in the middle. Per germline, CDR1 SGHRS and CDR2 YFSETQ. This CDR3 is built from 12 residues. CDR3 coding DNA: TGCGCCAGCAGCTTGACAGCAGATACGCAGTATTTT. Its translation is CASSLTADTQYF.

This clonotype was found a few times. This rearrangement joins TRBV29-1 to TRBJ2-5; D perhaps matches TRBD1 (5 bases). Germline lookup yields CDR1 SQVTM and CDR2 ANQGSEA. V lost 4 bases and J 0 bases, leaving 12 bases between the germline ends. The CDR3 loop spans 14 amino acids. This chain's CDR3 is CSVVKSGNQETQYF. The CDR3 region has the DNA TGCAGCGTTGTAAAATCAGGGAACCAAGAGACCCAGTACTTC.

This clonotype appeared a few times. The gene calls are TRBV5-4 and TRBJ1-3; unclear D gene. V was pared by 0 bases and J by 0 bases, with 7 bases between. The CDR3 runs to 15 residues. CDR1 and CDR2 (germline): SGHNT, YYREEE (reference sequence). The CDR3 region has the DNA TGTGCCAGCAGCTTGGCTGGAAACTCTGGAAACACCATATATTTT. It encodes CASSLAGNSGNTIYF.

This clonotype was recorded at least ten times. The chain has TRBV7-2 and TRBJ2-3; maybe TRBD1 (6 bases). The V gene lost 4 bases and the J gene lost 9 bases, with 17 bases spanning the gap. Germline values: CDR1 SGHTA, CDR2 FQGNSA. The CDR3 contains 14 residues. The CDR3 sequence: CASSSDSLYTTQYF. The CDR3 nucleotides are TGTGCCAGCAGCTCGGACAGCCTCTATACGACGCAGTATTTT.

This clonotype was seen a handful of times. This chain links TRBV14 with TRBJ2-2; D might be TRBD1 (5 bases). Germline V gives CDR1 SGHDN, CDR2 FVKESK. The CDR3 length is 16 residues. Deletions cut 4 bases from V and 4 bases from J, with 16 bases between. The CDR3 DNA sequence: TGTGCCAGCAGCCGTCCTGGCCAGGGCCCCACCGGGGAGCTGTTTTTT. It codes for CASSRPGQGPTGELFF. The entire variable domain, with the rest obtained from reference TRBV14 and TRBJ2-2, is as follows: EAGVTQFPSHSVIEKGQTVTLRCDPISGHDNLYWYRRVMGKEIKFLLHFVKESKQDESGMPNNRFLAERTGGTYSTLKVQPAELEDSGVYFCASSRPGQGPTGELFFGEGSRLTVL.

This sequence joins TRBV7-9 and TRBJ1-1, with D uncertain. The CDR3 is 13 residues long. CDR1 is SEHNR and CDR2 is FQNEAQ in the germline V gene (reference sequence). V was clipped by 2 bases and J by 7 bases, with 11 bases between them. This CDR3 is CASSLRQPDEAFF. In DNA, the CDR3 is TGTGCCAGCAGCTTAAGGCAGCCGGATGAAGCTTTCTTT.

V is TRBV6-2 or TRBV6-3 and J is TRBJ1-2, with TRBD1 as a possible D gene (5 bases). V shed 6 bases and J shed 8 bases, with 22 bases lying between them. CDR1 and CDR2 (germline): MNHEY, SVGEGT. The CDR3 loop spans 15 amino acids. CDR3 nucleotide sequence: TGTGCCAGCAGACGGTCAATGGCCCAGGGCTTGGGCTACACCTTC. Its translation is CASRRSMAQGLGYTF.

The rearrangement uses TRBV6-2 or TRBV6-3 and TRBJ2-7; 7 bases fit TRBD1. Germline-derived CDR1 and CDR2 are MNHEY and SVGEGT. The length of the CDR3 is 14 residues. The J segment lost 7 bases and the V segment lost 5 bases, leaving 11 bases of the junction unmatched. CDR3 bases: TGTGCCAGCAGTCGTACGGGACAGTCCCAAGAGCAGTACTTC. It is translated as CASSRTGQSQEQYF.

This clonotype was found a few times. CDR3 nucleotides: TGTGCCAGCAGCCGGGGACAGGGGCGGAAAGAGCAGTACTTC. Translating gives CASSRGQGRKEQYF. The chain has TRBV6-6 and TRBJ2-7, with TRBD1 matching over 10 bases. V gave up 6 bases and J gave up 7 bases; unmatched junction bases: 9. The CDR3 contains 14 residues. Germline CDR1 reads MNHNY; CDR2 reads SVGAGI (reference sequence).

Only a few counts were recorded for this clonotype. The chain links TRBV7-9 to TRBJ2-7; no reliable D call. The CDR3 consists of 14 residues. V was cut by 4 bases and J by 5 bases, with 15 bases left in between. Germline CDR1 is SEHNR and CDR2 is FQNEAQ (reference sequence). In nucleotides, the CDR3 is TGTGCCAGCAGCTCCGACATAGATACCGACGAGCAGTACTTC. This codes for CASSSDIDTDEQYF.

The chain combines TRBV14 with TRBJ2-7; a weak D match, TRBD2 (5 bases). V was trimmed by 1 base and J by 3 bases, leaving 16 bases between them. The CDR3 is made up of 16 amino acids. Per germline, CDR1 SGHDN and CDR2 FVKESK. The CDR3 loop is CASSQGPGSSFYEQYF. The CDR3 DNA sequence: TGTGCCAGCAGCCAAGGTCCGGGGTCATCTTTCTACGAGCAGTACTTC.

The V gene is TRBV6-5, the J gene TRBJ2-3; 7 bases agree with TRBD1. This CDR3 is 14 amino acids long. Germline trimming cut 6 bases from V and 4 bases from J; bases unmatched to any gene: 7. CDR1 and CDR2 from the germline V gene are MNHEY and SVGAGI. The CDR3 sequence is CASRGSQGSDTQYF. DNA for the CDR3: TGTGCCAGCAGAGGATCACAGGGGTCAGATACGCAGTATTTT.

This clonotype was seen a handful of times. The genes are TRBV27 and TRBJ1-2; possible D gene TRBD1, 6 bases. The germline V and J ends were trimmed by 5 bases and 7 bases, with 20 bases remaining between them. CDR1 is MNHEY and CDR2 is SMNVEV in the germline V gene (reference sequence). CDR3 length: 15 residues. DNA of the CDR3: TGTGCCAGCAGTCCCGCCGGGGGCGGACTCCTTGGCTACACCTTC. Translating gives CASSPAGGGLLGYTF.

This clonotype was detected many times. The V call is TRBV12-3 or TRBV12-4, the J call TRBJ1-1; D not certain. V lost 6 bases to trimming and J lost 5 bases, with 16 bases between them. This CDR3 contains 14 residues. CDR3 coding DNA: TGTGCCAGCAGCCGCCAGGTGGCGCGGACTGAAGCTTTCTTT. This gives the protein CASSRQVARTEAFF.

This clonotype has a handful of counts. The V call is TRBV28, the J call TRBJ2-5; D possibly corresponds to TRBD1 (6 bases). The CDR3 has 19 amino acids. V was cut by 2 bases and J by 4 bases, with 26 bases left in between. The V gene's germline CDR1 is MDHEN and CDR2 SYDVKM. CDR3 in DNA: TGTGCCAGCAGTTTAAGAAGTAGTTATTGGGGGCTATCATTAGAGACCCAGTACTTC. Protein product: CASSLRSSYWGLSLETQYF.

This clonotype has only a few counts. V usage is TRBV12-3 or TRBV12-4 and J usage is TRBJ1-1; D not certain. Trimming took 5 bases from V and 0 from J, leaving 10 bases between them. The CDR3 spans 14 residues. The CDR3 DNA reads TGTGCCAGCAGTCAAACGACTGTGAACACTGAAGCTTTCTTT. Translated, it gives CASSQTTVNTEAFF.

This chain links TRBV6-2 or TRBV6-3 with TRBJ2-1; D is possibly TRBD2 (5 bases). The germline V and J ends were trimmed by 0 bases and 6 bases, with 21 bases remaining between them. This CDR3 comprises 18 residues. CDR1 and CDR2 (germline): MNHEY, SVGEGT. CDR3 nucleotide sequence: TGTGCCAGCAGTTACTCCTTCACCGGGATTACGCTAGGCAATGAGCAGTTCTTC. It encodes CASSYSFTGITLGNEQFF.

CDR3 coding DNA: TGCACCACAGGACTCCAGGGGGCCGGTACTGAAGCTTTCTTT. It translates to CTTGLQGAGTEAFF. This chain connects TRBV29-1 to TRBJ1-1, with TRBD1 matching over 8 bases. The germline V gene has CDR1 SQVTM and CDR2 ANQGSEA. This CDR3 spans 14 amino acids.

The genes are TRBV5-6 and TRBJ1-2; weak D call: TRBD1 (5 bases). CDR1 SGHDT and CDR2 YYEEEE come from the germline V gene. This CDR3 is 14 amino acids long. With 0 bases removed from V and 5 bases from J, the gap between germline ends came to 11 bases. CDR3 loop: CASSLGRGPYGYTF. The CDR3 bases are TGTGCCAGCAGCTTGGGCCGGGGACCTTATGGCTACACCTTC.

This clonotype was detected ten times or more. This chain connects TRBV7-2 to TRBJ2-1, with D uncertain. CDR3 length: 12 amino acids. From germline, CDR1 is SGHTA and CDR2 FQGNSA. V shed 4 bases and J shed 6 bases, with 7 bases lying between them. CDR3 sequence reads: CASSSQANEQFF. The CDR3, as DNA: TGTGCCAGCAGCTCTCAAGCCAATGAGCAGTTCTTC.

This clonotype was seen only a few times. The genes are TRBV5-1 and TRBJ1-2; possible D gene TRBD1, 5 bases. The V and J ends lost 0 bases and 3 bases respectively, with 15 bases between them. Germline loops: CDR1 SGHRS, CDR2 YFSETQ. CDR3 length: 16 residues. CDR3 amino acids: CASSLDRIAGDYGYTF. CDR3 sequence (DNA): TGCGCCAGCAGCTTGGACAGGATCGCGGGGGACTATGGCTACACCTTC.

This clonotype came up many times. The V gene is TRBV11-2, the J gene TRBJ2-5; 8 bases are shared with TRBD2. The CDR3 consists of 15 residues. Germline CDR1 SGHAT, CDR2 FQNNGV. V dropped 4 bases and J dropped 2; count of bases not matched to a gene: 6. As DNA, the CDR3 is TGTGCCAGCAGCTCTGCGGGAGGAGGGCAAGAGACCCAGTACTTC. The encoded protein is CASSSAGGGQETQYF.

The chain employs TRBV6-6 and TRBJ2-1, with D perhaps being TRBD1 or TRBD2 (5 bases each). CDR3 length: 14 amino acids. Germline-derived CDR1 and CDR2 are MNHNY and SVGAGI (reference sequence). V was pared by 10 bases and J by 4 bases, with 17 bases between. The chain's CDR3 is CATTRGSAYNEQFF. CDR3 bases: TGTGCCACCACCCGGGGCTCTGCTTACAATGAGCAGTTCTTC.